The next 7 T cell receptor beta chains were all read from a single sample in a study of siplizumab effects on memory and regulatory T cells. Using immunoSEQ multiplex PCR, the repertoire was profiled, and TCRdb retains in-frame clones only, with some absent. The sample consists of over 55,000 clones, approximately 82% of them appearing once. The sample consisted of memory CD4+ T cells sorted from blood. These receptors came from a human donor in good health.

The V and J genes are TRBV5-5 and TRBJ1-2; D is uncertain. Trimming pared 5 bases from V and 3 bases from J, leaving 11 bases between. The CDR3 sequence is 13 residues long. Germline V gives CDR1 SGHKS, CDR2 YYEKEE (reference sequence). CDR3 DNA sequence: TGTGCCAGCAGTTATGCGGGTGACTATGGCTACACCTTC. This gives the protein CASSYAGDYGYTF.

This chain joins TRBV19 and TRBJ2-1, with TRBD2 matching over 13 bases. CDR3 length equals 14 residues. Germline CDR1 is LNHDA and CDR2 is SQIVND (reference sequence). Trimming at V came to 3 bases and at J to 9 bases, leaving 2 bases not matched to a gene. The CDR3: CASSIGTSGIEQFF. CDR3 DNA sequence: TGTGCCAGTAGTATTGGGACTAGCGGGATTGAGCAGTTCTTC.

The chain is built from TRBV4-1 and TRBJ1-2, with a tentative D call TRBD1 (5 bases). V lost 0 bases and J 11 bases, leaving 16 bases between the germline ends. The CDR3 spans 14 residues. CDR1 and CDR2 (germline): MGHRA, YSYEKL. The CDR3 DNA follows: TGCGCCAGCAGCCAAGATTCGGGGCCACAGGCTTACACCTTC. Its protein is CASSQDSGPQAYTF.

This clone appeared once. The V gene is TRBV15, the J gene TRBJ1-3; D gene unclear. Between the trimmed V and J ends, which lost 0 bases and 4 bases, there was a span of 10 bases. The germline V gene has CDR1 LNHNV and CDR2 YYDKDF (reference sequence). The CDR3 runs to 15 residues. The CDR3 region has the DNA TGTGCCACCAGCAGAGATCGAGTGGGCGGAAACACCATATATTTT. As protein: CATSRDRVGGNTIYF.

The chain is built from TRBV25-1 and TRBJ2-1, with 8 bases matching TRBD2. Germline assignment: CDR1 MGHDK and CDR2 SYGVNS. The V and J ends lost 8 bases and 7 bases, in that order; junction bases with no gene match: 13. The CDR3 loop spans 15 amino acids. CDR3 bases: TGTGCCAGCCCCGTGAGGAGCGGGAGAATTAATGAGCAGTTCTTC. This translates into CASPVRSGRINEQFF.

V usage is TRBV15 and J usage is TRBJ2-3; 10 bases map to TRBD1. The junction had 8 bases not matched to a gene; V was cut back by 4 bases and J by 4 bases. The CDR3 is 16 amino acids. CDR1 is LNHNV, CDR2 YYDKDF, per germline (reference sequence). CDR3 residues: CATSNSWDRGSDTQYF. The CDR3 nucleotides are TGTGCCACCAGCAACTCCTGGGACAGGGGTTCAGATACGCAGTATTTT.

V gene TRBV5-4 combines with J gene TRBJ2-3; 9 bases are a match to TRBD2. Trimming cost V 0 bases and J 5 bases; bases outside gene matches: 10. Germline V lookup: CDR1 SGHNT, CDR2 YYREEE (reference sequence). The CDR3 extends over 17 amino acids. The chain's CDR3 is CASSLAGTSLGGDTQYF. The CDR3 bases are TGTGCCAGCAGCTTGGCCGGGACTAGCTTAGGTGGAGATACGCAGTATTTT.